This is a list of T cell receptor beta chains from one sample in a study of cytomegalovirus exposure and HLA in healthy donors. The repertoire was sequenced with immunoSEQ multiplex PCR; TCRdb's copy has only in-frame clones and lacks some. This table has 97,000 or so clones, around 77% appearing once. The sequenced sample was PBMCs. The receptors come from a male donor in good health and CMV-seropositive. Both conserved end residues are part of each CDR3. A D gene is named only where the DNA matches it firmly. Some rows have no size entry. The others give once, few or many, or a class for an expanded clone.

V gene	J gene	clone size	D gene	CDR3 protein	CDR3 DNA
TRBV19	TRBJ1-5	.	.	CASSMAGRQPQHF	TGTGCCAGTAGTATGGCAGGGCGGCAGCCCCAGCATTTT
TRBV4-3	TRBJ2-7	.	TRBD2	CASSQLLAGNTYEQYF	TGCGCCAGCAGCCAACTCTTAGCGGGAAATACCTACGAGCAGTACTTC
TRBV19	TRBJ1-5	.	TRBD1	CASTQDRGSSNQPQHF	TGTGCCAGTACTCAAGACAGGGGCAGCAGCAATCAGCCCCAGCATTTT
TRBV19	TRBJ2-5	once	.	CASSISRGQETQYF	TGTGCCAGTAGTATAAGCCGGGGACAAGAGACCCAGTACTTC
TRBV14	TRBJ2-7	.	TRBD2	CASSQDPTDLAGGSYEQYF	TGTGCCAGCAGCCAAGATCCGACGGACCTAGCGGGGGGCTCCTACGAGCAGTACTTC
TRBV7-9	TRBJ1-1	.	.	CASSSDWANTEAFF	TGTGCCAGCAGCTCGGACTGGGCGAACACTGAAGCTTTCTTT
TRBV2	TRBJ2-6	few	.	CASSVVAPGSGANGLTF	TGTGCCAGCAGTGTCGTTGCGCCGGGCTCTGGGGCCAACGGCCTGACTTTC
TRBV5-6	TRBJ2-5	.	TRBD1	CASSSYTRSRDRVGTQYF	TGTGCCAGCAGCTCGTACACCCGGTCCCGGGACAGGGTTGGGACCCAGTACTTC
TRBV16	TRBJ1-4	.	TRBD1	CASSPGQPNEKLFF	TGTGCCAGCAGCCCGGGACAGCCCAATGAAAAACTGTTTTTT
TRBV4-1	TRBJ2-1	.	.	CASSQERSSSYNEQFF	TGCGCCAGCAGCCAAGAGCGTAGTAGCTCCTACAATGAGCAGTTCTTC
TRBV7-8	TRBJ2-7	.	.	CASSRGPHEQYF	TGTGCCAGCAGCCGGGGTCCGCACGAGCAGTACTTC
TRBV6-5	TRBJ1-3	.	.	CASSPSSFSGNTIYF	TGTGCCAGCAGCCCCTCCTCCTTCTCTGGAAACACCATATATTTT
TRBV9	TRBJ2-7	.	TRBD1	CASSVTGAWGEQYF	TGTGCCAGCAGCGTCACAGGGGCTTGGGGGGAGCAGTACTTC
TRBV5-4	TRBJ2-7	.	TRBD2	CASRPRGGSYEQYF	TGTGCCAGCAGGCCCCGGGGGGGCTCCTACGAGCAGTACTTC
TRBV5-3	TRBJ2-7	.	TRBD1	CARSRGQGRDPSYEQYF	TGTGCCAGAAGTAGGGGACAGGGTAGAGACCCTAGCTACGAGCAGTACTTC
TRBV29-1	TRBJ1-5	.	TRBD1	CSVSQGPYNQPQHF	TGCAGCGTCTCACAGGGGCCCTACAATCAGCCCCAGCATTTT
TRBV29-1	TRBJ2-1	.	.	CSVFQGTSLSYNEQFF	TGCAGCGTTTTTCAAGGCACTAGCCTCTCCTACAATGAGCAGTTCTTC
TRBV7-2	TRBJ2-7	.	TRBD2	CASSASGSGSYEQYF	TGTGCCAGCAGCGCTAGCGGGAGTGGATCCTACGAGCAGTACTTC
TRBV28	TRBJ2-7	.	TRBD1	CASRGTGFTYEQYF	TGTGCCAGCAGGGGGACAGGGTTCACTTACGAGCAGTACTTC
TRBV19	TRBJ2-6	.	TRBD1	CASSRGQGASGANVLTF	TGTGCCAGTAGTAGGGGACAGGGTGCCTCTGGGGCCAACGTCCTGACTTTC
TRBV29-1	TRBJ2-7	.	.	CSAAGTWGEQYF	TGCAGCGCCGCCGGGACATGGGGCGAGCAGTACTTC
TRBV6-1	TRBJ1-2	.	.	CASSEVRLEGRNDYGYTF	TGTGCCAGCAGTGAAGTTCGGTTGGAGGGAAGAAATGACTATGGCTACACCTTC
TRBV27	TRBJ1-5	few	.	CASSLRQGNQPQHF	TGTGCCAGCAGTTTACGCCAGGGGAATCAGCCCCAGCATTTT
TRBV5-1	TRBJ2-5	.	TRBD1	CASSLGTGAETQYF	TGCGCCAGCAGCTTGGGGACAGGGGCCGAGACCCAGTACTTC
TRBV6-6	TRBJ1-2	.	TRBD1	CASSSGTDYGYTF	TGTGCCAGCAGCTCTGGGACAGACTATGGCTACACCTTC
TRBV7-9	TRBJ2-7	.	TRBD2	CASSLVAGGVRSYEQYF	TGTGCCAGCAGCTTAGTCGCGGGAGGAGTAAGGTCCTACGAGCAGTACTTC
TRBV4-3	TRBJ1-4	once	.	CASATGQLNEKLFF	TGCGCCAGCGCAACTGGACAGCTTAATGAAAAACTGTTTTTT
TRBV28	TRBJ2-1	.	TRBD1	CASSLPGTGGNEQFF	TGTGCCAGCAGCCTTCCCGGGACAGGAGGAAATGAGCAGTTCTTC
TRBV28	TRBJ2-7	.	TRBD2	CASREAGGPYEQYF	TGTGCCAGCAGGGAAGCGGGAGGGCCGTACGAGCAGTACTTC
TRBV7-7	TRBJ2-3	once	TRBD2	CASSPWGTGGSRNTDTQYF	TGTGCTAGCAGCCCCTGGGGGACGGGAGGGTCCCGGAACACAGATACGCAGTATTTT
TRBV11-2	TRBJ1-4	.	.	CASSSTDRKEKLFF	TGTGCCAGCAGCTCGACAGATCGGAAGGAAAAACTGTTTTTT
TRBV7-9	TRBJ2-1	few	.	CASSLVRVGSSYNEQFF	TGTGCCAGCAGCTTAGTCAGGGTCGGGTCCTCCTACAATGAGCAGTTCTTC
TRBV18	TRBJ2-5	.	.	CASSSEETQYF	TGTGCCAGCTCATCAGAAGAGACCCAGTACTTC
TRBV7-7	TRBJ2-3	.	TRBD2	CASSRWGREADTQYF	TGTGCCAGCAGCCGGTGGGGGAGGGAAGCAGATACGCAGTATTTT
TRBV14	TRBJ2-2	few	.	CASKPGLATGELFF	TGTGCCAGCAAGCCGGGACTTGCCACCGGGGAGCTGTTTTTT
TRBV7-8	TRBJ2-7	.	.	CASSLAGGVYEQYF	TGTGCCAGCAGCTTAGCTGGGGGCGTCTACGAGCAGTACTTC
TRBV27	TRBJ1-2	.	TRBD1	CASSFNRGTYGYTF	TGTGCCAGCAGTTTCAACAGGGGGACCTATGGCTACACCTTC
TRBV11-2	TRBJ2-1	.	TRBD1	CASSVGQGDYNEQFF	TGTGCCAGCAGCGTCGGACAGGGCGATTACAATGAGCAGTTCTTC
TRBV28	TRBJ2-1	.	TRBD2	CASRILAGGRNEQFF	TGTGCCAGCAGAATACTAGCGGGAGGAAGGAATGAGCAGTTCTTC
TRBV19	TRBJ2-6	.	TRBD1	CASSPTGTGANVLTF	TGTGCCAGTAGTCCGACAGGGACTGGGGCCAACGTCCTGACTTTC
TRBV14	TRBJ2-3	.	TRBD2	CASSQGTSATDTQYF	TGTGCCAGCAGCCAAGGGACTAGCGCCACAGATACGCAGTATTTT
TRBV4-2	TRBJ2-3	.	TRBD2	CASSRSGLAGGGRSTDTQYF	TGTGCCAGCAGCCGGTCGGGACTAGCGGGAGGGGGGCGTAGCACAGATACGCAGTATTTT
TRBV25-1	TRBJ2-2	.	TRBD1	CASSEWSRDRRVTGELFF	TGTGCCAGCAGTGAATGGTCCAGGGACAGGCGCGTCACCGGGGAGCTGTTTTTT
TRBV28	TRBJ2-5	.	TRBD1	CASSFGGTGETQYF	TGTGCCAGCAGTTTCGGGGGGACAGGGGAGACCCAGTACTTC
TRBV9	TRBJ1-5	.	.	CASSVTRIYQPQHF	TGTGCCAGCAGCGTAACCAGGATTTATCAGCCCCAGCATTTT
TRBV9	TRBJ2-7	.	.	CASSSQGSPGAYEQYF	TGTGCCAGCAGCTCCCAAGGCTCCCCCGGAGCCTACGAGCAGTACTTC
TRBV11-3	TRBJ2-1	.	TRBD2	CASSPGLAGLYNEQFF	TGTGCCAGCAGCCCGGGACTAGCGGGGCTCTACAATGAGCAGTTCTTC
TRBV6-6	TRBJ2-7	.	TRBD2	CASRRVAGSSYEQYF	TGTGCCAGCAGGAGGGTAGCGGGGAGCTCCTACGAGCAGTACTTC
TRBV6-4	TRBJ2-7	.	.	CASKDSGTTYLSYEQYF	TGTGCCAGCAAGGACAGCGGGACCACTTACCTCTCCTACGAGCAGTACTTC
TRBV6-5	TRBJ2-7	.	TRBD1	CASSRQGGSYDQYF	TGTGCCAGCAGTCGACAGGGGGGGTCCTACGACCAGTACTTC
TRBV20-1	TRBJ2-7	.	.	CSASDRREQYF	TGCAGTGCTTCCGACAGGCGCGAGCAGTACTTC
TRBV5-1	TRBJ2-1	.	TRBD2	CASSYGLANTNEQFF	TGCGCCAGCAGCTACGGACTAGCGAACACCAATGAGCAGTTCTTC
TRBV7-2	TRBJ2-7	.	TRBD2	CASSLGGLADEYF	TGTGCCAGCAGCTTAGGGGGACTAGCCGACGAGTACTTC
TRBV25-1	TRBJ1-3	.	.	CASSDGPSGNTIYF	TGTGCCAGCAGTGATGGGCCGTCTGGAAACACCATATATTTT